Shown below are 20 T cell receptor beta chains from a single sample sequenced in a study of T cell changes during pregnancy in multiple sclerosis. Here immunoSEQ multiplex PCR was the method, and the copy in TCRdb shows in-frame clones only, minus some. This table has roughly 39,000 clones, about 91% appearing once. The sample was CD8+ T cells from peripheral blood mononuclear cells, taken after pregnancy. All receptors derive from a female donor with multiple sclerosis, enrolled in a pregnancy study.

The rearrangement joins TRBV15 to TRBJ2-1; TRBD1 matches 11 bases. Per germline, CDR1 LNHNV and CDR2 YYDKDF (reference sequence). V was clipped by 5 bases and J by 2 bases; unmatched bases: 23. The CDR3 spans 22 residues. The CDR3 protein is CATSAPYHRDRGGRRAYNEQFF. Written as DNA, the CDR3 is TGTGCCACCAGCGCGCCTTATCACCGGGACAGGGGGGGCAGGCGGGCCTACAATGAGCAGTTCTTC.

This clone was picked up one time. The chain joins TRBV27 to TRBJ1-2; D not certain. There are 13 residues in the CDR3. With 0 bases removed from V and 9 bases from J, the gap between germline ends came to 11 bases. Germline loops: CDR1 MNHEY, CDR2 SMNVEV (reference sequence). CDR3 residues: CASSLSFGNRYTF. The CDR3 nucleotides read TGTGCCAGCAGTTTATCCTTCGGGAACCGCTACACCTTC.

The chain is built from TRBV19 and TRBJ1-5; a possible D gene is TRBD1 (6 bases). Trimming cost V 6 bases and J 13 bases, with 19 bases left between them. CDR1 is LNHDA and CDR2 is SQIVND in the germline V gene (reference sequence). This CDR3 has 13 residues. CDR3 amino acids: CASRNRVGNSQHF. For the CDR3, the DNA is TGTGCCAGTAGGAACAGGGTAGGGAATTCTCAGCATTTT.

CDR3 region: CASSLAAGGDNEQFF. The CDR3 DNA sequence: TGCGCCAGCAGCTTGGCCGCCGGGGGAGACAATGAGCAGTTCTTC. V and J are TRBV5-1 and TRBJ2-1; D possibly corresponds to TRBD2 (6 bases). Looked up from germline, CDR1 is SGHRS and CDR2 is YFSETQ. The CDR3 length is 15 residues. Trimming took 0 bases from V and 5 from J, leaving 12 bases between them.

CDR3 DNA: TGTGCCAGCAGCTTACAGGGCCCCAAATACTATGGCTACACCTTC. Protein: CASSLQGPKYYGYTF. The V gene is TRBV5-5, the J gene TRBJ1-2; D perhaps matches TRBD1 (6 bases). The CDR3 sequence is 15 residues long. Germline CDR1 reads SGHKS; CDR2 reads YYEKEE (reference sequence). V was trimmed by 2 bases and J by 3 bases, leaving 14 bases between them.

The J gene is TRBJ1-1, the V gene TRBV6-5; 9 positions agree with TRBD1. Germline V gene lookup returns CDR1 MNHEY and CDR2 SVGAGI. The CDR3 spans 14 residues. V lost 2 bases and J lost 5; bases outside the gene matches: 3. CDR3 amino acids: CASSYGQGTTEAFF. The CDR3 nucleotides are TGTGCCAGCAGTTACGGACAGGGGACTACTGAAGCTTTCTTT.

CDR3 coding DNA: TGTGCCAGCAGCGGCCCGCTTGGGCAGAGCTACTATGGCTACACCTTC. This encodes CASSGPLGQSYYGYTF. V and J are TRBV9 and TRBJ1-2; D unresolved. Trimming stripped 3 bases from V and 3 bases from J, with 18 bases between. Germline V gene lookup returns CDR1 SGDLS and CDR2 YYNGEE. The CDR3 length is 16 residues.

The gene calls are TRBV10-1 and TRBJ2-3; 10 positions agree with TRBD1. In germline, CDR1 is WNHNN, CDR2 SYGVQD (reference sequence). The CDR3 is 15 amino acids. V dropped 4 bases and J dropped 6; count of bases not matched to a gene: 7. The CDR3 is CASSVTTGGVDTQYF. The CDR3 coding sequence is TGCGCCAGCAGTGTAACGACAGGGGGCGTGGATACGCAGTATTTT.

The chain has TRBV6-5 and TRBJ2-5, with 7 positions matching TRBD1. This CDR3 comprises 15 residues. Trimming cost V 4 bases and J 2 bases; bases outside gene matches: 7. Germline CDR1 and CDR2: MNHEY and SVGAGI. Here the CDR3 reads CASSSGQFIQETQYF. DNA for the CDR3: TGTGCCAGCAGTTCGGGACAGTTCATACAAGAGACCCAGTACTTC.

This chain joins TRBV7-9 and TRBJ2-3, with TRBD2 matching over 8 bases. This CDR3 is built from 16 residues. The trim removed 5 bases at V and 0 bases at J, leaving 7 bases unmatched. In germline, CDR1 is SEHNR, CDR2 FQNEAQ (reference sequence). CDR3 DNA: TGTGCCAGCAGCCACCTTAGCGGGGCTAGCACAGATACGCAGTATTTT. It translates to CASSHLSGASTDTQYF.

This clone was detected only once. The chain uses TRBV7-9 and TRBJ1-2; 7 nucleotides align to TRBD1. The V and J ends lost 1 base and 2 bases, in that order; junction bases with no gene match: 4. The germline gives CDR1 SEHNR, CDR2 FQNEAQ (reference sequence). The CDR3 contains 15 residues. The CDR3 here is CASSLGTGDNYGYTF. As DNA, the CDR3 is TGTGCCAGCAGCTTAGGGACAGGAGACAACTATGGCTACACCTTC.

The V gene is TRBV7-9, the J gene TRBJ2-3; 7 bases are shared with TRBD1. V lost 9 bases and J lost 4; bases outside the gene matches: 10. The CDR3 length is 14 residues. Germline V lookup: CDR1 SEHNR, CDR2 FQNEAQ (reference sequence). The CDR3 sequence: CASEGGTDADTQYF. CDR3 DNA: TGTGCCAGTGAGGGTGGGACAGACGCAGATACGCAGTATTTT.

The chain combines TRBV6-1 with TRBJ2-7; TRBD2 aligns across 8 bases. The ends lost 1 base at V and 7 bases at J; junction bases unmatched: 9. The CDR3 has 15 residues. Per the germline V gene, CDR1 is MNHNS and CDR2 is SASEGT. The CDR3 DNA is TGTGCCAGCAGTGAAGAGGACGGGGGGGCGGGAGAGCAGTACTTC. Translation gives CASSEEDGGAGEQYF.

This clone was observed a single time. The rearrangement links TRBV25-1 to TRBJ1-5, with D possibly being TRBD1 (5 bases). CDR3 length: 13 residues. V lost 3 bases, J lost 5 bases, and 8 bases lay in between. Germline lookup yields CDR1 MGHDK and CDR2 SYGVNS. CDR3 sequence (DNA): TGTGCCAGCAGTGAGGGGGGTCATCAGCCCCAGCATTTT. It yields the protein CASSEGGHQPQHF.

This clone has a single count. The gene calls are TRBV7-2 and TRBJ2-1; TRBD1 aligns across 7 bases. In germline, CDR1 is SGHTA, CDR2 FQGNSA. Trimming at V came to 5 bases and at J to 6 bases, leaving 10 bases not matched to a gene. The CDR3 runs 15 residues. The CDR3 reads CASSGTRDRFNEQFF. In DNA, the CDR3 is TGTGCCAGCAGCGGCACACGGGACAGATTCAATGAGCAGTTCTTC.

The V and J genes are TRBV27 and TRBJ2-7, with D perhaps matching TRBD1 (7 bases). With 5 bases removed from V and 11 bases from J, the gap between germline ends came to 13 bases. The CDR3 runs to 11 residues. Germline assignment: CDR1 MNHEY and CDR2 SMNVEV (reference sequence). The CDR3 DNA reads as TGTGCCAGCAGTGGGGGGACAGCCGAGTACTTC. It yields the protein CASSGGTAEYF.

V is TRBV11-2 and J is TRBJ1-2; the match to TRBD1 covers 11 bases. The CDR3 totals 16 residues. V trimming: 1 base; J trimming: 6 bases; junction bases outside the gene matches: 7. Germline lookup yields CDR1 SGHAT and CDR2 FQNNGV. For the CDR3, the DNA is TGTGCCAGCAGCTTAGGCGGGACAGGGGGTCCAGATGGCTACACCTTC. Translation: CASSLGGTGGPDGYTF.

This chain uses TRBV10-3 with TRBJ1-1, with TRBD1 as a possible D gene (6 bases). Between the trimmed V and J ends, which lost 10 bases and 3 bases, there was a span of 15 bases. Germline V gene data show CDR1 as ENHRY and CDR2 as SYGVKD. The CDR3 covers 13 residues. CDR3 loop: CATYGGADTEAFF. In DNA form, the CDR3 reads TGTGCCACCTACGGGGGGGCGGACACTGAAGCTTTCTTT.

The chain couples TRBV13 to TRBJ2-1; perhaps TRBD2 as D (6 bases). V was shortened by 0 bases and J by 4 bases, with 13 bases between the two germline ends. The V gene's germline CDR1 is PRHDT and CDR2 FYEKMQ (reference sequence). This CDR3 has 16 amino acids. This CDR3 is CASSLGDERVYNEQFF. DNA for the CDR3: TGTGCCAGCAGCTTAGGGGACGAGCGGGTTTACAATGAGCAGTTCTTC.

This clone came up once. The chain joins TRBV6-6 to TRBJ2-7; D might be TRBD1 (5 bases). The CDR3 consists of 14 residues. Germline values: CDR1 MNHNY, CDR2 SVGAGI (reference sequence). V lost 2 bases, J lost 3 bases, and 11 bases lay in between. CDR3 region: CASSYVVGDYEQYF. The DNA of the CDR3 is TGTGCCAGCAGTTACGTGGTAGGGGACTACGAGCAGTACTTC.